This TCR beta chain was retrieved from a study of STAT5B mutations in CD4+ large granular lymphocyte leukemia (dated by TCRdb to between 2021 and 2022). Concerning the study at large: Among the healthy controls, the CDR3 'QG' motif was associated with a particular HLA allele. The study compared the TCRbeta repertoires of patients with CD4+ T-cell large granular lymphocyte leukemia against those of healthy blood donors. The purity of purified fractions was confirmed by flow cytometry on FACSCanto II or FACSVerse to exceed 95% among lymphocytes. Overall study outcomes, separate from this receptor: Main leukemic clonotypes were private to each patient, although less than 30% of the main leukemic clonotypes were found at low frequency in the non-leukemic repertoires of other patients. The data were not HLA-matched, and the higher clonality in CD4+ T-LGLL than in CD8+ T-LGLL could be due to the relatively small sample size. Enrichment of TRBV06-family usage was observed among the top patient clones (8/27) relative to healthy controls (2/35). Greater clonality appeared to be present in CD4-sorted patient repertoires than in healthy CD4+ repertoires, and the difference was retained after the putative leukemic clones were removed.

A word on this clone: Its antigen specificity is not known. The sample holds no much larger clone one base away, and base qualities are not on file.

TCRbeta rearrangements were sequenced from genomic DNA using the immunoSEQ assay at survey resolution. Per the source publication's procedure: In the TCR sequencing data, the lowest productive clonotype frequency that could be detected was 2.59 x 10-5. Only productive TCRbeta rearrangements, meaning sequences that were complete and in-frame, were kept for the analyses. Clonality for each sample was calculated as Simpson clonality in the immunoSEQ Analyzer version 3.0. Clones were binned by frequency as very rare, small, medium, large (1-20%) or hyperexpanded (>20%). OLGA 1.2.3 estimated generation probabilities, VDJtools produced V-gene circos plots, VDJdb was queried for specificities, and GLIPH identified CDR3 motifs. TCRdb took over this immuneACCESS table, retaining in-frame rearrangements with V and J assigned. Such tables are incomplete; in checked studies, under half of the missing clones stem from an unresolved V gene, and the remainder is unexplained. Clone size and V and J calls were adopted from that table, with D and trimming inferred from the DNA. In this sample the table shows fewer than 45,000 clones, about 81% of which occur a single time. The ten largest clones take up less than 0.6% of the sample.

V is reduced by 0 bases and J by 13 bases, leaving a spacing of 7 bases between them. CDR1 and CDR2 (SGHDN, FVKESK) derive from the germline V gene. The cysteine opens and the phenylalanine closes a CDR3 of 11 amino acids. Of the read, only the CDR3 DNA is kept; its 33 bases are in frame from base 1. Healthy controls were 37 blood donors whose buffy coats came from the Finnish Red Cross blood service. All TCR-sequenced material derived from peripheral blood: patient blood samples and healthy donor buffy coats. Peripheral blood mononuclear cells were isolated by Ficoll-Hypaque gradient centrifugation. For the healthy controls, CD4+ cells were obtained from buffy coats by magnetic purification. Genomic DNA was extracted with the Gentra Puregene Cell and Tissue kit and quantified on a Qubit 2.0 fluorometer.

The receptor was derived from a human donor in good health. Sequencing used CD4+ T cells from blood buffy coats. Recombination connected TRBV14 to TRBJ2-1, with the D gene not confidently named. The DNA is as follows: TGTGCCAGCAGCCAAGAAGGGTTACAGTTCTTC. This translates into CASSQEGLQFF.